This TCR beta chain was profiled in a study of cytomegalovirus exposure and HLA in healthy donors. Regarding the study as a whole: In a later analysis, DRB1 alleles had the most associated TCRs; HLA-C alleles the fewest. Exclusion as indistinguishable affected some V segments, including TRBV6-2 and TRBV6-3.

Regarding this clone: The antigen remains undetermined.

The PCR used 60 Vbeta and 13 Jbeta primers. Sequencing used immunoSEQ multiplex PCR; TCRdb keeps in-frame clones, though not all of them. The profile shows about 120,000 clones, around 78% of them singletons. This CDR3 has 14 residues. Trimming removed 5 bases from V and 6 bases from J, with 18 bases in between. Per the germline V gene, CDR1 is GTSNPN and CDR2 is SVGIG (reference sequence). J is TRBJ2-3 and V is TRBV30; a possible D gene is TRBD1 (5 bases). This clonotype originated in a woman younger than 45 in good health and CMV-seropositive. Specimen: PBMCs. This CDR3 reads CAWRPGSAWDTQYF. In DNA, the CDR3 is TGTGCCTGGCGCCCAGGGTCGGCCTGGGATACGCAGTATTTT.